Presented here are 26 T cell receptor beta chains from one specimen sequenced in a study of blood T cells in healthy people across ages. A sample-barcoded 5' primer and a J-beta primer mix were used in a second PCR of about 7 to 12 cycles. TCRdb independently ran MiXCR on the 5' RACE reads; one entry per CDR3 protein. The sample yields 850,000 to 1,000,000 distinct CDR3 sequences, roughly 48% seen once. Source material: blood. The origin of the receptors is a man aged 25-45 years in good health.

The J gene is TRBJ2-1, the V gene TRBV28; TRBD2 is a possible D gene (5 bases). V was cut by 2 bases and J by 9 bases, with 11 bases left in between. CDR1 is MDHEN, CDR2 SYDVKM, per germline. CDR3 length: 13 amino acids. The CDR3 nucleotides are TGTGCCAGCAGTTTAATCGGGAACATTGAGCAGTTCTTC. Translated: CASSLIGNIEQFF.

In its sample, this clonotype was seen a few times. The chain is built from TRBV6-1 and TRBJ1-2; D possibly corresponds to TRBD1 (5 bases). Germline CDR1 and CDR2: MNHNS and SASEGT. The CDR3 has 16 amino acids. V was cut by 6 bases and J by 2 bases, with 19 bases left in between. Here the CDR3 DNA reads TGTGCCAGCAGCTCGGAGGGCAGGTGGGGCAACTATGGCTACACCTTC. This translates into CASSSEGRWGNYGYTF.

The gene calls are TRBV6-6 and TRBJ1-2, with a possible D match to TRBD1 (6 bases). Looked up from germline, CDR1 is MNHNY and CDR2 is SVGAGI (reference sequence). Trimming took off 6 bases at V and 5 bases at J, with 19 bases between the two ends. CDR3 length: 15 residues. CDR3 bases: TGTGCCAGCAGCGACCGCGGACAGTTGATATATGGCTACACCTTC. Translating gives CASSDRGQLIYGYTF.

The chain recombines TRBV7-2 with TRBJ1-1; D not certain. This CDR3 region has 13 residues. Germline loops: CDR1 SGHTA, CDR2 FQGNSA. Trimming took 2 bases from V and 7 from J, leaving 11 bases between them. The CDR3 sequence is CASSLKWNVEAFF. DNA for the CDR3: TGTGCCAGCAGCTTAAAATGGAACGTTGAAGCTTTCTTT. The complete variable domain, with remaining parts taken from reference TRBV7-2 and TRBJ1-1, reads GAGVSQSPSNKVTEKGKDVELRCDPISGHTALYWYRQSLGQGLEFLIYFQGNSAPDKSGLPSDRFSAERTGGSVSTLTIQRTQQEDSAVYLCASSLKWNVEAFFGQGTRLTVV.

There are a few counts of this clonotype. This rearrangement joins TRBV12-3 or TRBV12-4 to TRBJ1-2; 7 nucleotides align to TRBD1. CDR3 length: 12 amino acids. J gave up 8 bases and V 5 bases, and 5 bases lay outside the gene matches. In DNA form, the CDR3 reads TGTGCCAGCAGTATGATAGGGGGCGGCTACACCTTC. Translation gives CASSMIGGGYTF.

V is TRBV12-3 or TRBV12-4 and J is TRBJ2-5; TRBD2 aligns across 9 bases. V dropped 6 bases and J dropped 4; count of bases not matched to a gene: 12. CDR3 length equals 16 residues. The CDR3, as DNA: TGTGCCAGCAGCCCGGGACTAGCTGTCAGGGGAGAGACCCAGTACTTC. Translating gives CASSPGLAVRGETQYF.

V gene TRBV12-3 or TRBV12-4 combines with J gene TRBJ2-6; no clear D gene. Trimming left V 5 bases short and J 4 bases short, with 6 bases between. The CDR3 extends over 13 amino acids. This CDR3 reads CASSQLGANVLTF. The CDR3 DNA is TGTGCCAGCAGTCAACTAGGGGCCAACGTCCTGACTTTC.

The V call is TRBV7-2, the J call TRBJ2-3, with 16 bases matching TRBD2. The trim removed 5 bases at V and 5 bases at J, leaving 1 base unmatched. Germline CDR1 SGHTA, CDR2 FQGNSA. The length of the CDR3 is 15 residues. CDR3 sequence reads: CASSGTSGGGDTQYF. Here the CDR3 DNA reads TGTGCCAGCAGCGGGACTAGCGGGGGGGGAGATACGCAGTATTTT.

J is TRBJ2-7 and V is TRBV7-2; a possible D gene is TRBD2 (5 bases). The CDR3 has 15 residues. The V end was cut by 5 bases, the J end by 6 bases, with 20 bases between. Per germline, CDR1 SGHTA and CDR2 FQGNSA. The CDR3 sequence: CASSPGPRGRFEQYF. The DNA of the CDR3 is TGTGCCAGCAGCCCTGGACCACGCGGGCGGTTCGAGCAGTACTTC.

This clonotype was seen a few times. DNA for the CDR3: TGTGCCAGCAGCCAAGATACGGCAGTCACCGGGGAGCTGTTTTTT. Translation gives CASSQDTAVTGELFF. The rearrangement uses TRBV4-2 and TRBJ2-2, with no clear D. Germline loops: CDR1 LGHNA, CDR2 YNFKEQ. Trimming shortened V by 0 bases and J by 4 bases, and 9 bases separated the two germline ends. This CDR3 is 15 amino acids long.

This clonotype has just a few counts. The V gene is TRBV10-2, the J gene TRBJ2-1; TRBD1 aligns across 11 bases. CDR1 is WSHSY and CDR2 is SAAADI in the germline V gene. The V gene end was trimmed by 3 bases and the J gene end by 8 bases; junction bases not matched to a gene: 6. CDR3 length: 15 amino acids. The CDR3 nucleotides read TGCGCCAGCAGTGAAGCGGGGACAGGGGGGGATGAGCAGTTCTTC. It yields the protein CASSEAGTGGDEQFF.

This clonotype came up many times. An end of the junction differs from the germline gene, which may be a read error. This chain uses TRBV5-1 with TRBJ2-7, with 10 positions matching TRBD2. CDR1 is SGHRS and CDR2 is YFSETQ in the germline V gene. This CDR3 has 15 residues. The CDR3 bases are TGTGCCAGCAGTTTAGTAGCGGGGGGATCCTACGAGCAGTACTTC. It encodes CASSLVAGGSYEQYF. Supplemented by reference TRBV5-1 and TRBJ2-7, the full variable domain reads KAGVTQTPRYLIKTRGQQVTLSCSPISGHRSVSWYQQTPGQGLQFLFEYFSETQRNKGNFPGRFSGRQFSNSRSEMNVSTLELGDSALYLCASSLVAGGSYEQYFGPGTRLTVT.

The chain recombines TRBV10-3 with TRBJ2-7; perhaps TRBD1 as D (6 bases). V was shortened by 6 bases and J by 4 bases, with 16 bases between the two germline ends. The germline CDR1 and CDR2 sequences are ENHRY and SYGVKD. The CDR3 is made up of 14 amino acids. CDR3 coding DNA: TGTGCCATCAGGGTTACAGGGAGCGGTTACGAGCAGTACTTC. Its protein product is CAIRVTGSGYEQYF.

This clonotype was seen more than once but under ten times. V is TRBV19 and J is TRBJ2-1; D is tentatively TRBD1 or TRBD2 (6 bases each). The V and J ends lost 3 bases and 2 bases respectively, with 17 bases between them. The germline gives CDR1 LNHDA, CDR2 SQIVND (reference sequence). The CDR3 has 17 amino acids. CDR3 residues: CASSISGAAITYNEQFF. CDR3 in DNA: TGTGCCAGTAGTATCTCGGGGGCAGCCATCACCTACAATGAGCAGTTCTTC.

This chain joins TRBV2 and TRBJ2-1; D call uncertain. The CDR3 loop spans 16 amino acids. With 2 bases removed from V and 4 bases from J, the gap between germline ends came to 15 bases. CDR1 is SNHLY, CDR2 FYNNEI, per germline. CDR3 in amino acids: CASSERARSNYNEQFF. CDR3 coding DNA: TGTGCCAGCAGTGAAAGGGCTCGTTCAAATTACAATGAGCAGTTCTTC. Filled out from reference TRBV2 and TRBJ2-1, the complete variable domain reads EPEVTQTPSHQVTQMGQEVILRCVPISNHLYFYWYRQILGQKVEFLVSFYNNEISEKSEIFDDQFSVERPDGSNFTLKIRSTKLEDSAMYFCASSERARSNYNEQFFGPGTRLTVL.

Only a few counts were recorded for this clonotype. The chain uses TRBV4-3 and TRBJ1-1, with 7 bases that match TRBD1. This CDR3 region has 14 residues. The germline V gene encodes CDR1 LGHNA and CDR2 YSLEER. The V segment lost 1 base and the J segment 4 bases; nucleotides outside the gene matches: 3. CDR3 coding DNA: TGCGCCAGCAGCCAAGCAGGGGGTTTCACTGAAGCTTTCTTT. Amino acids: CASSQAGGFTEAFF.

CDR3 amino acids: CASSYPDNEQFF. In DNA, the CDR3 is TGTGCCAGCAGTTACCCAGACAATGAGCAGTTCTTC. The chain uses TRBV6-2 or TRBV6-3 and TRBJ2-1; D unclear. CDR3 length equals 12 residues. Looked up from germline, CDR1 is MNHEY and CDR2 is SVGEGT. Deletions cut 2 bases from V and 5 bases from J, with 4 bases between.

V gene TRBV15 combines with J gene TRBJ2-7; the match to TRBD2 covers 12 bases. Germline V gene data show CDR1 as LNHNV and CDR2 as YYDKDF (reference sequence). The CDR3 is 15 amino acids. Trimming cost V 5 bases and J 7 bases; bases outside gene matches: 9. The CDR3 coding sequence is TGTGCCACCAGCGGATCTAGCGGGGGGGCCAATGAGCAGTACTTC. This sequence encodes CATSGSSGGANEQYF.

This clonotype was counted between two and nine times. The chain combines TRBV29-1 with TRBJ2-7, with D tentatively TRBD1 or TRBD2 (5 bases each). The V end lost 4 bases, the J end lost 2 bases, and 18 bases lay between the germline ends. The germline CDR1 and CDR2 sequences are SQVTM and ANQGSEA. CDR3 length equals 15 residues. The CDR3 reads CSVGPFGTEPYEQYF. The CDR3, as DNA: TGCAGCGTTGGGCCTTTCGGGACGGAGCCCTACGAGCAGTACTTC.

About this clonotype itself: Possible read error: a much larger clone is one base away. The CDR3 DNA reads TGTGCCAGCAGTGCCAGACAGAGGGAAAAGAGTGAGCAGTTCTTC. This sequence encodes CASSARQREKSEQFF. The rearrangement uses TRBV25-1 and TRBJ2-1; TRBD1 or TRBD2 may be the D gene (5 bases each). CDR1 and CDR2 from the germline V gene are MGHDK and SYGVNS. V gave up 4 bases and J gave up 9 bases, with 19 bases separating them. The CDR3 is 15 residues long.

The V and J genes are TRBV24-1 and TRBJ2-7; TRBD1 matches at 9 bases. The CDR3 runs to 14 residues. J gave up 7 bases and V 4 bases, and 7 bases lay outside the gene matches. From germline, CDR1 is KGHDR and CDR2 SFDVKD. The CDR3 sequence is CATSDPGQGREQYF. Here the CDR3 DNA reads TGTGCCACCAGTGACCCGGGACAGGGTCGTGAGCAGTACTTC.

V usage is TRBV27 and J usage is TRBJ1-2; D remains ambiguous. Trimming removed 2 bases from V and 5 bases from J, with 9 bases in between. The CDR3 is made up of 13 amino acids. Germline lookup yields CDR1 MNHEY and CDR2 SMNVEV (reference sequence). For the CDR3, the DNA is TGTGCCAGCAGTTTAAGGAAATCTTATGGCTACACCTTC. Protein sequence: CASSLRKSYGYTF.

This clonotype was found a few times. J is TRBJ2-4 and V is TRBV20-1, with 7 bases fitting TRBD2. Germline assignment: CDR1 DFQATT and CDR2 SNEGSKA (reference sequence). This CDR3 spans 15 amino acids. After removal of 0 bases from V and 4 bases from J, the junction contained 6 bases not matched to a gene. The CDR3, as DNA: TGCAGTGCTAGAGAAAAGGCGGGAGTAAAAAACATTCAGTACTTC. Amino acids: CSAREKAGVKNIQYF.

This clonotype was counted only a few times. V usage is TRBV25-1 and J usage is TRBJ1-6; 7 positions agree with TRBD1. Germline-derived CDR1 and CDR2 are MGHDK and SYGVNS. Trimming at V came to 0 bases and at J to 9 bases, leaving 5 bases not matched to a gene. CDR3 length equals 15 residues. The CDR3 DNA follows: TGTGCCAGCAGTGAATATTTGGGACAGAGTTCACCCCTCCACTTT. This encodes CASSEYLGQSSPLHF.

This clonotype has more than one count but fewer than ten. This chain joins TRBV15 and TRBJ2-3, with unresolved D. CDR1 is LNHNV and CDR2 is YYDKDF in the germline V gene (reference sequence). The V gene lost 6 bases and the J gene lost 1 base, with 11 bases spanning the gap. This CDR3 is built from 14 residues. The CDR3 DNA follows: TGTGCCACCAGTCCTTCCCAGCGCACAGATACGCAGTATTTT. Encoded protein: CATSPSQRTDTQYF. Full variable domain (outside the CDR3, taken from reference TRBV15 and TRBJ2-3): DAMVIQNPRYQVTQFGKPVTLSCSQTLNHNVMYWYQQKSSQAPKLLFHYYDKDFNNEADTPDNFQSRRPNTSFCFLDIRSPGLGDTAMYLCATSPSQRTDTQYFGPGTRLTVL.

The chain uses TRBV6-2 or TRBV6-3 and TRBJ2-4; tentatively, D is TRBD2 (5 bases). The J call may be wrong; the DNA end is better matched by TRBJ2-7. Per germline, CDR1 MNHEY and CDR2 SVGEGT. The CDR3 runs 14 residues. CDR3 amino acids: CASSYTTNSGEQYF. Written as DNA, the CDR3 is TGTGCCAGCAGTTACACCACAAACAGCGGCGAGCAGTACTTC.